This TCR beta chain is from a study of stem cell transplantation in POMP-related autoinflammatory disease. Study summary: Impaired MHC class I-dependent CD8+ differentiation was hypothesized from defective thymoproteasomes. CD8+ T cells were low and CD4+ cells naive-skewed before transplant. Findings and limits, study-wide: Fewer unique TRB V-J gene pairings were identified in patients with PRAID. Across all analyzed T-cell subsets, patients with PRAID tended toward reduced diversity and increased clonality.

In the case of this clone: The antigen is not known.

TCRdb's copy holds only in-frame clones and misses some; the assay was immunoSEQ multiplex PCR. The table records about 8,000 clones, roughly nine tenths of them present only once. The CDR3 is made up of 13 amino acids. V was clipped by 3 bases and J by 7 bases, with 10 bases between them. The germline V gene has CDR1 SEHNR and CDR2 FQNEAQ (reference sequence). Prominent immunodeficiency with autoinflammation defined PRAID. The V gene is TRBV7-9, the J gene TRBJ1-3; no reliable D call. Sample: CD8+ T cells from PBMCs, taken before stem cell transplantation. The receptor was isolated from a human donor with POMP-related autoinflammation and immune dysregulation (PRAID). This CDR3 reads CASSFEGFNTIYF. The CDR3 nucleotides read TGTGCCAGCAGCTTTGAAGGTTTCAACACCATATATTTT.